The 5 T cell receptor beta chains presented below share a single source sample, sequenced in a study of blood T cell repertoires in COVID-19. The table came from immunoSEQ multiplex PCR; TCRdb's copy has only in-frame clones and leaves some out. This repertoire shows about 200,000 clones, 75% to 85% found once; its top ten account for around 2.5%. Sequencing used peripheral blood. The receptors originated from a woman between 65 and 79 years old with COVID-19, enrolled during active disease.

On this clone itself: This sample includes further DNA sequences coding for the same CDR3. This rearrangement joins TRBV11-1 to TRBJ1-1, with TRBD1 matching over 7 bases. The V segment lost 5 bases and the J segment 1 base; nucleotides outside the gene matches: 4. This CDR3 contains 14 residues. Looked up from germline, CDR1 is SGHAT and CDR2 is FQDESV (reference sequence). The CDR3 loop is CASSLGTENTEAFF. The DNA of the CDR3 is TGTGCCAGCAGCCTAGGGACAGAGAACACTGAAGCTTTCTTT.

Note on this clone: The same CDR3 arises from other DNA sequences in this sample as well. The chain joins TRBV14 to TRBJ2-7; 7 bases map to TRBD1. Germline assignment: CDR1 SGHDN and CDR2 FVKESK. This CDR3 has 14 amino acids. V shed 1 base, J shed 4 bases, and the junction held 4 bases outside the gene matches. CDR3 DNA sequence: TGTGCCAGCAGCCAAGGACAGGGTCCTTACGAGCAGTACTTC. Its protein product is CASSQGQGPYEQYF.

The chain employs TRBV2 and TRBJ1-1, with 7 bases identical to TRBD1. Losses at the gene ends were 6 bases for V and 2 bases for J; bases not matched to a gene: 6. The CDR3 consists of 14 residues. Germline V gives CDR1 SNHLY, CDR2 FYNNEI. CDR3 protein: CASRWDSANTEAFF. In DNA, the CDR3 is TGTGCCAGCAGGTGGGACAGCGCTAACACTGAAGCTTTCTTT.

The gene calls are TRBV15 and TRBJ1-3, with D uncertain. Looked up from germline, CDR1 is LNHNV and CDR2 is YYDKDF (reference sequence). This CDR3 region has 15 residues. Trimming took 2 bases from V and 1 from J, leaving 9 bases between them. The CDR3 DNA follows: TGTGCCACCAGCAGAATCGGAGTATCTGGAAACACCATATATTTT. Translation gives CATSRIGVSGNTIYF.

The J gene is TRBJ1-1, the V gene TRBV27; D is uncertain. Trimming removed 0 bases from V and 4 bases from J, with 9 bases in between. The germline V gene encodes CDR1 MNHEY and CDR2 SMNVEV (reference sequence). CDR3 length: 14 residues. The CDR3 here is CASSLSIVSTEAFF. In nucleotides, the CDR3 is TGTGCCAGCAGTTTATCAATCGTTTCCACTGAAGCTTTCTTT.